These 17 T cell receptor beta chains share one sample of origin, sequenced in a study of post-analysis software for immune sequencing data. Study-level findings and limits: About 5 TRBV segments were significantly more frequent in patients than in controls. TRBV5-6, TRBV5-1 and TRBV20-1 were among these segments.

Presence of unique molecular identifiers characterized the TCR beta cDNA libraries. TCRdb redid the calling of the PCR reads with MiXCR, one entry per CDR3 protein. The data hold around 500,000 distinct CDR3 sequences, with 34% observed a single time. These receptors lack a known antigen. The sequenced material came from blood. The receptors stem from a girl aged 2-17 years with multiple sclerosis.

The chain couples TRBV7-8 to TRBJ2-7, with D hard to call. Per germline, CDR1 SGHVS and CDR2 FQNEAQ. Trimming took 6 bases from V and 0 from J, leaving 12 bases between them. There are 14 residues in the CDR3. The CDR3 DNA reads as TGTGCCAGCAGAGAGTCACGGAGCTCCTACGAGCAGTACTTC. It encodes CASRESRSSYEQYF.

This chain uses TRBV20-1 with TRBJ2-1; 7 bases map to TRBD2. Trimming at V came to 3 bases and at J to 2 bases, leaving 7 bases not matched to a gene. CDR3 length: 15 amino acids. Germline CDR1 is DFQATT and CDR2 is SNEGSKA (reference sequence). The CDR3, as DNA: TGCAGTGCTAGTGTAGCACTAGCGCCCTACAATGAGCAGTTCTTC. Residues: CSASVALAPYNEQFF.

This clonotype was detected a few times. The chain joins TRBV18 to TRBJ2-1; 9 bases map to TRBD2. The V segment lost 3 bases and the J segment 0 bases; nucleotides outside the gene matches: 3. Germline-derived CDR1 and CDR2 are KGHSH and LQKENI. The CDR3 length is 16 residues. The CDR3 nucleotides read TGTGCCAGCTCACCGATTAGCGGGAGCTCCTACAATGAGCAGTTCTTC. This gives the protein CASSPISGSSYNEQFF.

The sample holds one count of this clonotype. The CDR3 DNA follows: TGCGCCAGCAGCTTAGCGGTTGAGCAGTTCTTC. Protein sequence: CASSLAVEQFF. This chain connects TRBV5-1 to TRBJ2-1; tentatively, D is TRBD2 (5 bases). Trimming shortened V by 2 bases and J by 9 bases, and 6 bases separated the two germline ends. CDR3 length: 11 residues. The germline CDR1 and CDR2 sequences are SGHRS and YFSETQ.

This clonotype was detected a few times. For the CDR3, the DNA is TGCGCCAGCAGTGGTTCAGGGAATAATTCACCCCTCCACTTT. This gives the protein CASSGSGNNSPLHF. This rearrangement joins TRBV10-2 to TRBJ1-6, with a tentative D call TRBD1 (5 bases). V lost 4 bases and J lost 5, with 9 bases in between. The CDR3 contains 14 residues. Germline V lookup: CDR1 WSHSY, CDR2 SAAADI.

This clonotype was found many times. J is TRBJ2-5 and V is TRBV4-1; D not certain. Germline CDR1 reads MGHRA; CDR2 reads YSYEKL. The germline V and J ends were trimmed by 2 bases and 2 bases, with 9 bases remaining between them. The CDR3 loop spans 14 amino acids. Written as DNA, the CDR3 is TGCGCCAGCAGCCAACAACAGATTCAAGAGACCCAGTACTTC. It specifies CASSQQQIQETQYF.

This clonotype was seen a few times. The V gene is TRBV12-3 or TRBV12-4, the J gene TRBJ1-2; 8 nucleotides line up with TRBD1. With V trimmed by 4 bases and J by 2 bases, 6 bases remained unmatched. The length of the CDR3 is 15 residues. The DNA for the CDR3 is TGTGCCAGCAGTTCCCAGGGGGCGGGAAACTATGGCTACACCTTC. Protein product: CASSSQGAGNYGYTF.

This chain uses TRBV5-1 with TRBJ1-2; D remains ambiguous. Germline CDR1 reads SGHRS; CDR2 reads YFSETQ. Trimming cost V 0 bases and J 7 bases, with 13 bases left between them. This CDR3 has 14 amino acids. The CDR3 loop is CASSLVEVSGGYTF. The CDR3, as DNA: TGCGCCAGCAGCTTGGTGGAGGTCAGTGGTGGCTACACCTTC.

This clonotype was counted a few times. This rearrangement joins TRBV20-1 to TRBJ2-5; maybe TRBD2 (6 bases). Trimming took 5 bases from V and 11 from J, leaving 21 bases between them. The length of the CDR3 is 13 residues. The germline gives CDR1 DFQATT, CDR2 SNEGSKA (reference sequence). CDR3 sequence reads: CSAGPGDDEQQYF. CDR3 bases: TGCAGTGCTGGGCCGGGGGACGACGAGCAGCAGTACTTC.

This clonotype was counted a few times. The V call is TRBV5-1, the J call TRBJ2-7; a possible D gene is TRBD1 (6 bases). The DNA end is a closer match to TRBJ2-5, so the J assignment may be wrong. The CDR3 is made up of 14 amino acids. Germline V lookup: CDR1 SGHRS, CDR2 YFSETQ. CDR3 amino acids: CASSLGTPRETQYF. In nucleotides, the CDR3 is TGCGCCAGCAGCTTAGGGACACCGCGGGAGACCCAGTACTTC.

This sequence joins TRBV7-9 and TRBJ2-3; 9 positions agree with TRBD2. Germline CDR1 SEHNR, CDR2 FQNEAQ (reference sequence). This CDR3 has 14 residues. DNA of the CDR3: TGTGCGGACCTACCAGTAGCGGGGGCGGATACGCAGTATTTT. It translates to CADLPVAGADTQYF.

The table lists this clonotype with a few counts. The J gene is TRBJ1-5, the V gene TRBV21-1. TRBV21-1 is shown as a pseudogene. This CDR3 has 19 residues. Here the CDR3 DNA reads TGTGCCAGCAGCACGCATGGGGGAGGGAAGGTCAGAGGCAATCAGCCCCAGCATTTT. Protein product: CASSTHGGGKVRGNQPQHF.

This chain links TRBV5-1 with TRBJ1-4, with TRBD1 matching over 8 bases. Germline V gene data show CDR1 as SGHRS and CDR2 as YFSETQ. This CDR3 spans 14 amino acids. Trimming took 5 bases from V and 8 from J; bases not matched to a gene: 8. The CDR3 sequence: CASRPDRDGEKLFF. The CDR3, as DNA: TGCGCCAGCAGACCGGACAGGGATGGAGAAAAACTGTTTTTT.

Sample share makes this clonotype medium-sized. The CDR3 reads CSARWGAALEQFF. The DNA of the CDR3 is TGCAGTGCTAGATGGGGGGCAGCCCTGGAGCAGTTCTTC. The chain couples TRBV20-1 to TRBJ2-1, with D tentatively TRBD1 or TRBD2 (6 bases each). CDR1 is DFQATT, CDR2 SNEGSKA, per germline (reference sequence). CDR3 length: 13 residues. V gave up 2 bases and J gave up 10 bases, with 15 bases separating them.

The gene calls are TRBV20-1 and TRBJ2-5; 13 bases align to TRBD2. The trim removed 4 bases at V and 4 bases at J, leaving 6 bases unmatched. The CDR3 has 15 amino acids. The germline V gene encodes CDR1 DFQATT and CDR2 SNEGSKA (reference sequence). DNA for the CDR3: TGCAGTGCTACCTCCCGACTAGCGGGGGGAGAGACCCAGTACTTC. Protein product: CSATSRLAGGETQYF.

This clonotype was observed a few times. The V and J genes are TRBV24-1 and TRBJ2-5, with 7 bases that match TRBD1. The CDR3 totals 14 residues. V lost 4 bases and J lost 5; bases outside the gene matches: 6. Per germline, CDR1 KGHDR and CDR2 SFDVKD. CDR3 region: CATSDLRQGETQYF. CDR3 coding DNA: TGTGCCACCAGTGACCTCAGACAGGGTGAGACCCAGTACTTC.

V gene TRBV4-1 combines with J gene TRBJ2-1, with TRBD1 matching over 9 bases. V lost 4 bases, J lost 6 bases, and 4 bases stayed unmatched. This CDR3 is built from 14 residues. Germline V CDR1 and CDR2: MGHRA, YSYEKL. In DNA form, the CDR3 reads TGCGCCAGCAGCCCACGACAGGGGGGCAATGAGCAGTTCTTC. Its translation: CASSPRQGGNEQFF.